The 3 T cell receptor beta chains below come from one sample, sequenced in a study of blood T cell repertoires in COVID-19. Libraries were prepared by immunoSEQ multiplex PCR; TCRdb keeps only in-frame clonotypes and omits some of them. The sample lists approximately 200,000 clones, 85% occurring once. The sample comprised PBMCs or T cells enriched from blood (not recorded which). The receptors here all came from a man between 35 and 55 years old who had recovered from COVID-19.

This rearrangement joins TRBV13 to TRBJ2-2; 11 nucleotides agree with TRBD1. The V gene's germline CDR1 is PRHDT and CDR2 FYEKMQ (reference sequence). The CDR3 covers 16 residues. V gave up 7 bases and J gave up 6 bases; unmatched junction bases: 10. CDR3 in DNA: TGTGCCAGCAACATTAGGGGACAGGGGGTCTCCGGGGAGCTGTTTTTT. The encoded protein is CASNIRGQGVSGELFF.

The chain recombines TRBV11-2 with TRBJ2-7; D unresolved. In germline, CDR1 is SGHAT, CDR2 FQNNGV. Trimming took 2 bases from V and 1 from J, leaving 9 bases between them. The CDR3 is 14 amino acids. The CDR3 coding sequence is TGTGCCAGCAGCTTAAGGAGCAGATCCTACGAGCAGTACTTC. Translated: CASSLRSRSYEQYF.

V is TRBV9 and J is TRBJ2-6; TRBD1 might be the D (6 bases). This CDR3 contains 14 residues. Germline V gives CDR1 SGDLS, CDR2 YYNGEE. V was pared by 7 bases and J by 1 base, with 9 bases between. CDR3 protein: CASSQGSGANVLTF. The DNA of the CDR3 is TGTGCCAGCTCACAGGGATCTGGGGCCAACGTCCTGACTTTC.